The 20 T cell receptor beta chains below were found in one sample sequenced in a study of cytomegalovirus exposure and HLA in healthy donors. Clones were sequenced by immunoSEQ multiplex PCR, and TCRdb holds only the in-frame ones, with some missing. The sample holds under 250,000 clones, about 87% seen once. The sample consisted of PBMCs. These receptors all come from a young man in good health and CMV-seronegative.

The rearrangement links TRBV28 to TRBJ1-4; TRBD1 matches 7 bases. The trim removed 2 bases at V and 7 bases at J, leaving 7 bases unmatched. The CDR3 length is 15 residues. Per germline, CDR1 MDHEN and CDR2 SYDVKM. The CDR3 nucleotides are TGTGCCAGCAGTTTACCAACGGGACAGTCTGAAAAACTGTTTTTT. Its protein product is CASSLPTGQSEKLFF.

This clone has a single count. This rearrangement joins TRBV27 to TRBJ2-7; 7 nucleotides align to TRBD1. This CDR3 spans 18 amino acids. With V trimmed by 6 bases and J by 4 bases, 21 bases remained unmatched. Germline V gene sequence: CDR1 MNHEY, CDR2 SMNVEV (reference sequence). The CDR3 spells CASREAGQDKPRLYEQYF. The CDR3 coding sequence is TGTGCCAGCAGAGAGGCTGGACAGGACAAACCAAGATTATACGAGCAGTACTTC.

This clone was picked up one time. The CDR3 region is CASKDIAYGYTF. The CDR3 nucleotides read TGTGCCAGTAAGGACATTGCCTATGGCTACACCTTC. This rearrangement joins TRBV28 to TRBJ1-2; possible D gene TRBD1, 5 bases. V shed 9 bases and J shed 4 bases, with 12 bases lying between them. The germline V gene has CDR1 MDHEN and CDR2 SYDVKM. The length of the CDR3 is 12 residues.

The chain combines TRBV28 with TRBJ2-2; 7 bases map to TRBD1. Germline CDR1 reads MDHEN; CDR2 reads SYDVKM. V lost 10 bases to trimming and J lost 8 bases; unmatched junction nucleotides: 13. This CDR3 has 14 residues. The CDR3 bases are TGTGCCACCAGCCCGGGACAGAATTCTGGGGAGCTGTTTTTT. Encoded protein: CATSPGQNSGELFF.

V gene TRBV15 combines with J gene TRBJ2-5; TRBD2 matches 7 bases. Unmatched junction bases numbered 3, after V lost 1 base and J lost 4 bases. The CDR3 covers 14 residues. Germline V lookup: CDR1 LNHNV, CDR2 YYDKDF (reference sequence). The CDR3 nucleotides are TGTGCCACCAGCAGAGGCGGGGAGGGAGAGACCCAGTACTTC. Amino acid sequence: CATSRGGEGETQYF.

The chain has TRBV4-2 and TRBJ1-5, with D possibly TRBD1 on 6 matching bases. The V end lost 5 bases, the J end lost 6 bases, and 14 bases lay between the germline ends. Germline V CDR1 and CDR2: LGHNA, YNFKEQ. The CDR3 has 14 amino acids. The CDR3 coding sequence is TGTGCCAGCAGCGATCAGGGGAATGGTCAGCCCCAGCATTTT. Residues: CASSDQGNGQPQHF.

The chain combines TRBV4-1 with TRBJ2-2, with 10 nucleotides matching TRBD2. Trimming cost V 1 base and J 7 bases; bases outside gene matches: 6. This CDR3 comprises 16 residues. The germline V gene has CDR1 MGHRA and CDR2 YSYEKL. The CDR3 coding sequence is TGCGCCAGCAGCCAAGGAGCGGGGGGGCCTATCGGGGAGCTGTTTTTT. Protein: CASSQGAGGPIGELFF.

This sequence joins TRBV27 and TRBJ1-2; 10 bases agree with TRBD1. V was pared by 3 bases and J by 6 bases, with 4 bases of the junction left unmatched. Germline V lookup: CDR1 MNHEY, CDR2 SMNVEV (reference sequence). There are 14 residues in the CDR3. For the CDR3, the DNA is TGTGCCAGCAGTTTCTCAGGGACAGGGGATGGCTACACCTTC. It specifies CASSFSGTGDGYTF.

V is TRBV19 and J is TRBJ2-7; tentative D call: TRBD2 (6 bases). The germline V and J ends were trimmed by 4 bases and 3 bases, with 16 bases remaining between them. CDR3 length: 15 residues. Germline CDR1 LNHDA, CDR2 SQIVND (reference sequence). Written as DNA, the CDR3 is TGTGCCAGTAGTACCCGCGGGACGGGAGTCTACGAGCAGTACTTC. This codes for CASSTRGTGVYEQYF. Together with reference TRBV19 and TRBJ2-7, the CDR3 gives the full variable domain: DGGITQSPKYLFRKEGQNVTLSCEQNLNHDAMYWYRQDPGQGLRLIYYSQIVNDFQKGDIAEGYSVSREKKESFPLTVTSAQKNPTAFYLCASSTRGTGVYEQYFGPGTRLTVT.

V is TRBV2 and J is TRBJ2-4; tentative D call: TRBD2 (7 bases). Trimming took 8 bases from V and 2 from J, leaving 19 bases between them. The CDR3 is 16 amino acids. Germline-derived CDR1 and CDR2 are SNHLY and FYNNEI. The CDR3 sequence: CASGRWGGGTKNIQYF. The CDR3 DNA reads as TGTGCCAGCGGTCGATGGGGAGGGGGAACCAAAAACATTCAGTACTTC.

This clone was seen a handful of times. Germline and junction disagree at one end, which may indicate a read error. The V gene is TRBV13, the J gene TRBJ1-6; TRBD1 matches at 8 bases. CDR1 and CDR2 from the germline V gene are PRHDT and FYEKMQ (reference sequence). CDR3 length: 13 residues. The CDR3 DNA follows: TGTGCCAGCAGCATAGGACAGGGATCACCCCTCCACTTT. Translating gives CASSIGQGSPLHF.

The chain joins TRBV28 to TRBJ1-2, with 8 bases identical to TRBD1. CDR3 size: 15 residues. In germline, CDR1 is MDHEN, CDR2 SYDVKM. V lost 5 bases to trimming and J lost 4 bases; unmatched junction nucleotides: 9. CDR3 DNA: TGTGCCAGCAGTCGTCCCGGGACAGGCACCTATGGCTACACCTTC. It yields the protein CASSRPGTGTYGYTF.

A few counts support this clone. This chain joins TRBV7-9 and TRBJ2-7; 7 bases agree with TRBD1. Trimming removed 7 bases from V and 5 bases from J; junction bases left unmatched: 11. This CDR3 spans 14 amino acids. Germline assignment: CDR1 SEHNR and CDR2 FQNEAQ (reference sequence). Here the CDR3 reads CASIRQGAPHEQYF. The DNA for the CDR3 is TGTGCCAGCATTCGACAGGGTGCCCCCCACGAGCAGTACTTC. Looking up the rest from reference TRBV7-9 and TRBJ2-7 gives the full variable domain: DTGVSQNPRHKITKRGQNVTFRCDPISEHNRLYWYRQTLGQGPEFLTYFQNEAQLEKSRLLSDRFSAERPKGSFSTLEIQRTEQGDSAMYLCASIRQGAPHEQYFGPGTRLTVT.

The chain uses TRBV4-3 and TRBJ1-4; unclear D gene. Trimming took 0 bases from V and 4 from J, leaving 12 bases between them. The V gene's germline CDR1 is LGHNA and CDR2 YSLEER. CDR3 length: 16 residues. CDR3 sequence reads: CASSQDEGGVNEKLFF. The CDR3 region has the DNA TGCGCCAGCAGCCAAGATGAGGGCGGAGTTAATGAAAAACTGTTTTTT.

The chain couples TRBV4-3 to TRBJ2-3, with 10 bases that match TRBD2. Germline-derived CDR1 and CDR2 are LGHNA and YSLEER. The CDR3 sequence is 18 residues long. J lost 4 bases, V lost 0 bases, and 10 bases had no gene match. CDR3 sequence: CASSQDFQRGGIADTQYF. In DNA form, the CDR3 reads TGCGCCAGCAGCCAAGATTTCCAGCGGGGGGGCATCGCAGATACGCAGTATTTT.

The V and J genes are TRBV7-2 and TRBJ2-7; possibly TRBD2 for D (5 bases). V was shortened by 1 base and J by 3 bases, with 7 bases between the two germline ends. The CDR3 length is 13 residues. CDR1 and CDR2 (germline): SGHTA, FQGNSA. As DNA, the CDR3 is TGTGCCAGCAGCTTAGGCGGGTTCTACGAGCAGTACTTC. Amino acids: CASSLGGFYEQYF.

In this sample, this clone turned up once. The chain joins TRBV19 to TRBJ1-4; D unresolved. CDR1 LNHDA and CDR2 SQIVND come from the germline V gene (reference sequence). V gave up 3 bases and J gave up 8 bases, with 19 bases separating them. The CDR3 sequence is 16 residues long. DNA for the CDR3: TGTGCCAGTAGTATTCGGTTTCGACGTGGGAGAGAAAAACTGTTTTTT. Its protein is CASSIRFRRGREKLFF.

The CDR3 region is CATSGRRGGGGPDTQYF. The DNA of the CDR3 is TGTGCCACCAGCGGGCGACGCGGCGGGGGGGGCCCAGATACGCAGTATTTT. The chain recombines TRBV15 with TRBJ2-3, with 9 bases lining up with TRBD2. The germline V gene encodes CDR1 LNHNV and CDR2 YYDKDF (reference sequence). V trimming: 5 bases; J trimming: 4 bases; junction bases outside the gene matches: 13. The CDR3 runs to 17 residues.

The V and J genes are TRBV27 and TRBJ2-7, with D tentatively TRBD1 (5 bases). This CDR3 spans 14 amino acids. Germline values: CDR1 MNHEY, CDR2 SMNVEV (reference sequence). Trimming shortened V by 5 bases and J by 2 bases, and 13 bases separated the two germline ends. The CDR3 region has the DNA TGTGCCAGCAGTCCCATGACAGCTCCCTACGAGCAGTACTTC. This sequence encodes CASSPMTAPYEQYF.

This chain joins TRBV6-1 and TRBJ2-7; D is unclear. This CDR3 spans 13 amino acids. Germline V lookup: CDR1 MNHNS, CDR2 SASEGT. The V end was cut by 5 bases, the J end by 4 bases, with 12 bases between. The CDR3 nucleotides read TGTGCCAGCAGTATTAGAGAGGCATACGAGCAGTACTTC. Translating it yields CASSIREAYEQYF.